This entry lists 2 T cell receptor beta chains sequenced from one sample in a study of blood T cells in healthy people across ages. Primers used in a second PCR of about 7 to 12 cycles were a sample-barcoded 5' primer and a J-beta primer mix. TCRdb reanalysed the 5' RACE reads using MiXCR and keeps one entry per CDR3 protein. The sample has around 1.5 million distinct CDR3 sequences; around 39% are singletons. What was sequenced was blood. These receptors all stem from a woman between 18 and 29 years old in good health.

The V and J genes are TRBV4-1 and TRBJ1-2; D gene ambiguous. Germline V gene data show CDR1 as MGHRA and CDR2 as YSYEKL. The V end lost 0 bases, the J end lost 4 bases, and 12 bases lay between the germline ends. CDR3 length equals 15 residues. CDR3 bases: TGCGCCAGCAGCCAAGAGGAGGCGGTCCCCTATGGCTACACCTTC. Translating it yields CASSQEEAVPYGYTF.

The chain links TRBV28 to TRBJ2-7, with TRBD1 as a possible D gene (5 bases). Germline CDR1 is MDHEN and CDR2 is SYDVKM. The CDR3 consists of 15 residues. Trimming took 3 bases from V and 7 from J, leaving 19 bases between them. CDR3 residues: CASSFPDSEYNEQYF. In DNA form, the CDR3 reads TGTGCCAGCAGTTTCCCCGACAGTGAATACAATGAGCAGTACTTC.